This T cell receptor beta chain was identified during a study of CD8 T cells in Susac syndrome. General observations from the study: TCR sequencing and HLA analysis covered a relatively small number of individuals.

The multiple sclerosis control group was made up of treatment-naive patients with stable or active relapsing-remitting disease. Roughly 0.45 to 1 ug RNA was reverse transcribed with random hexamers. The immunoSEQ assay covered 54 Vbeta and 13 Jbeta segments for CDR3. One entry per CDR3 protein results from TCRdb running MiXCR on the immunoSEQ multiplex PCR reads. The sample contains some 400,000 distinct CDR3 sequences, more than 80% of which appear only once. Points on this clonotype: Its antigen is unknown.

The source of this sequence is a human donor with multiple sclerosis. The sequencing input was CD8+ T cells from PBMCs.

The DNA for the CDR3 is TGTGCCACCCTACAGGGGGCTATAGAGACCCAGTACTTC. It encodes CATLQGAIETQYF. The J gene is TRBJ2-5, the V gene TRBV28; 9 bases align to TRBD1. V trimming: 10 bases; J trimming: 4 bases; junction bases outside the gene matches: 7. The CDR3 loop spans 13 amino acids. In germline, CDR1 is MDHEN, CDR2 SYDVKM.